The 22 T cell receptor beta chains below all came from one sample that was sequenced in a study of T cell responses to AZD1222 COVID-19 vaccine. Clones were read by immunoSEQ multiplex PCR, and TCRdb kept only the in-frame ones, dropping some. The sample shows about 130,000 clones, under 90% of them seen only once. This specimen consisted of peripheral blood, obtained on day 0 of AZD1222 vaccination. These receptors were obtained from an adult in good health.

This clone turned up a few times. The chain employs TRBV5-1 and TRBJ1-4, with D uncertain. CDR3 length: 16 residues. Trimming pared 5 bases from V and 5 bases from J, leaving 19 bases between. Per the germline V gene, CDR1 is SGHRS and CDR2 is YFSETQ. Written as DNA, the CDR3 is TGCGCCAGCAGTTTCACCTCCCAGACAAAAAATGAAAAACTGTTTTTT. Its translation: CASSFTSQTKNEKLFF.

The genes are TRBV6-1 and TRBJ2-7; D is perhaps TRBD2 (6 bases). Per the germline V gene, CDR1 is MNHNS and CDR2 is SASEGT. This CDR3 spans 15 amino acids. Trimming took off 2 bases at V and 7 bases at J, with 18 bases between the two ends. The CDR3 DNA is TGTGCCAGCAGTGAAAAACGGGAGCGGAGAGGTGAGCAGTACTTC. It specifies CASSEKRERRGEQYF.

The chain employs TRBV19 and TRBJ2-6; the match to TRBD1 covers 10 bases. The CDR3 totals 19 residues. Germline CDR1 and CDR2: LNHDA and SQIVND (reference sequence). V lost 4 bases, J lost 0 bases, and 9 bases stayed unmatched. In DNA, the CDR3 is TGTGCCAGTAGTAGCCCGGGACAGGGGCGCCGCTCTGGGGCCAACGTCCTGACTTTC. It codes for CASSSPGQGRRSGANVLTF.

This chain links TRBV14 with TRBJ2-2; 13 bases match TRBD2. Germline values: CDR1 SGHDN, CDR2 FVKESK. Germline trimming cut 5 bases from V and 6 bases from J; bases unmatched to any gene: 6. The CDR3 consists of 16 residues. DNA of the CDR3: TGTGCCAGCAGCAAAAGGACTAGCGGGGGACCCGGGGAGCTGTTTTTT. It codes for CASSKRTSGGPGELFF.

This chain links TRBV2 with TRBJ2-4, with D perhaps TRBD2 (6 bases). The germline V gene encodes CDR1 SNHLY and CDR2 FYNNEI. V lost 7 bases to trimming and J lost 8 bases, with 15 bases between them. The CDR3 consists of 13 residues. In DNA form, the CDR3 reads TGTGCCAGCATGGGGGAGGTGGGGGACATTCAGTACTTC. Its protein is CASMGEVGDIQYF.

This rearrangement joins TRBV7-9 to TRBJ1-2; D unclear. The CDR3 is 14 residues long. Germline V gives CDR1 SEHNR, CDR2 FQNEAQ (reference sequence). V was cut by 7 bases and J by 0 bases, with 12 bases left in between. CDR3 DNA sequence: TGTGCCAGCACCGATACGTCCACTAACTATGGCTACACCTTC. This translates into CASTDTSTNYGYTF.

The chain has TRBV5-1 and TRBJ2-3, with D hard to call. The germline CDR1 and CDR2 sequences are SGHRS and YFSETQ. This CDR3 has 15 amino acids. Deletions cut 2 bases from V and 0 bases from J, with 10 bases between. As DNA, the CDR3 is TGCGCCAGCAGCTTAGGTCTAACCAGCACAGATACGCAGTATTTT. As protein: CASSLGLTSTDTQYF.

The rearrangement joins TRBV5-1 to TRBJ1-1; D gene uncertain. CDR3 length equals 13 residues. V gave up 4 bases and J gave up 7 bases, with 14 bases separating them. Germline CDR1 reads SGHRS; CDR2 reads YFSETQ. The CDR3 loop reads CASSTGNADEAFF. The CDR3 DNA is TGCGCCAGCAGCACGGGAAATGCTGATGAAGCTTTCTTT.

The V gene is TRBV5-1, the J gene TRBJ1-2, with TRBD1 as a possible D gene (6 bases). The germline gives CDR1 SGHRS, CDR2 YFSETQ. V was pared by 0 bases and J by 0 bases, with 9 bases between. The CDR3 runs 15 residues. CDR3 coding DNA: TGCGCCAGCAGCTTGGGGACAGCCTCTAACTATGGCTACACCTTC. Translation: CASSLGTASNYGYTF.

This chain connects TRBV5-4 to TRBJ1-4, with D possibly matching TRBD1 (5 bases). V lost 4 bases and J 7 bases, leaving 17 bases between the germline ends. Germline CDR1 is SGHNT and CDR2 is YYREEE (reference sequence). The CDR3 has 15 amino acids. CDR3 bases: TGTGCCAGCAGCGCGGGGACTTCCCTCAGTGAAAAACTGTTTTTT. It translates to CASSAGTSLSEKLFF.

The gene calls are TRBV20-1 and TRBJ2-3; TRBD2 matches at 8 bases. Germline V gene data show CDR1 as DFQATT and CDR2 as SNEGSKA (reference sequence). Trimming at V came to 3 bases and at J to 6 bases, leaving 5 bases not matched to a gene. The CDR3 consists of 13 residues. CDR3 DNA: TGCAGTGCTAGTCGAGCGGGGGTGGATACGCAGTATTTT. Its translation is CSASRAGVDTQYF.

This rearrangement joins TRBV5-6 to TRBJ1-2; maybe TRBD1 (6 bases). The CDR3 is made up of 14 amino acids. V was shortened by 3 bases and J by 3 bases, with 12 bases between the two germline ends. Germline loops: CDR1 SGHDT, CDR2 YYEEEE. As DNA, the CDR3 is TGTGCCAGCAGCTCTTCTACAGGGTACTATGGCTACACCTTC. Protein: CASSSSTGYYGYTF.

V usage is TRBV28 and J usage is TRBJ2-3; tentative D call: TRBD1 (5 bases). The V end was cut by 8 bases, the J end by 2 bases, with 17 bases between. The CDR3 is made up of 15 amino acids. Germline CDR1 and CDR2: MDHEN and SYDVKM. CDR3 region: CASQKRGRYTDTQYF. For the CDR3, the DNA is TGTGCCAGCCAAAAAAGGGGCCGGTACACAGATACGCAGTATTTT.

The chain links TRBV28 to TRBJ1-5; a weak D match, TRBD1 (5 bases). The CDR3 sequence is 16 residues long. Germline V lookup: CDR1 MDHEN, CDR2 SYDVKM. Between the trimmed V and J ends, which lost 1 base and 4 bases, there was a span of 14 bases. CDR3 residues: CASSLFPAGSNQPQHF. The CDR3 DNA reads as TGTGCCAGCAGTTTATTTCCAGCAGGGTCTAATCAGCCCCAGCATTTT.

CDR3 sequence reads: CSVGTSTDEQFF. The CDR3 region has the DNA TGCAGCGTTGGGACTAGCACCGATGAGCAGTTCTTC. The V and J genes are TRBV29-1 and TRBJ2-1, with 8 bases fitting TRBD2. The V gene end was trimmed by 4 bases and the J gene end by 8 bases; junction bases not matched to a gene: 4. CDR1 and CDR2 (germline): SQVTM, ANQGSEA. The CDR3 consists of 12 residues.

V gene TRBV4-1 combines with J gene TRBJ2-7; D not certain. The germline CDR1 and CDR2 sequences are MGHRA and YSYEKL. V gave up 4 bases and J gave up 6 bases, with 13 bases separating them. CDR3 length equals 13 residues. The DNA of the CDR3 is TGCGCCAGCAGCCTGCGGTTTGCTCTCGAGCAGTACTTC. This sequence encodes CASSLRFALEQYF.

V is TRBV3-1 (or the pseudogene TRBV3-2) and J is TRBJ1-6, with D possibly TRBD1 on 5 matching bases. V was clipped by 4 bases and J by 1 base, with 11 bases between them. From germline, CDR1 is LGHDT and CDR2 YNNKEL (reference sequence). The length of the CDR3 is 16 residues. This CDR3 reads CASSPPGASYNSPLHF. The CDR3, as DNA: TGTGCCAGCAGCCCCCCCGGGGCTTCCTATAATTCACCCCTCCACTTT.

The chain recombines TRBV3-1 (or the pseudogene TRBV3-2) with TRBJ1-4; 7 bases map to TRBD1. The CDR3 has 14 residues. The J segment lost 7 bases and the V segment lost 5 bases, leaving 7 bases of the junction unmatched. Per the germline V gene, CDR1 is LGHDT and CDR2 is YNNKEL (reference sequence). CDR3 region: CASSVTGTSEKLFF. As DNA, the CDR3 is TGTGCCAGCAGCGTGACAGGGACATCTGAAAAACTGTTTTTT.

This clone was detected only once. V and J are TRBV7-9 and TRBJ1-1; no firm D call. The V gene lost 6 bases and the J gene lost 6 bases, with 14 bases spanning the gap. Germline CDR1 SEHNR, CDR2 FQNEAQ (reference sequence). This CDR3 comprises 13 residues. The CDR3 coding sequence is TGTGCCAGCAGTCACGTTGGGGTGGCTGAAGCTTTCTTT. Its protein is CASSHVGVAEAFF. The full variable domain, its missing parts supplied by reference TRBV7-9 and TRBJ1-1, is DTGVSQNPRHKITKRGQNVTFRCDPISEHNRLYWYRQTLGQGPEFLTYFQNEAQLEKSRLLSDRFSAERPKGSFSTLEIQRTEQGDSAMYLCASSHVGVAEAFFGQGTRLTVV.

The V and J genes are TRBV2 and TRBJ2-5; weak D call: TRBD2 (7 bases). The CDR3 runs to 15 residues. Germline V gives CDR1 SNHLY, CDR2 FYNNEI. The V gene lost 7 bases and the J gene lost 4 bases, with 19 bases spanning the gap. CDR3 amino acids: CASTEEAGEGETQYF. CDR3 in DNA: TGTGCCAGCACAGAAGAGGCAGGGGAGGGAGAGACCCAGTACTTC.

The rearrangement joins TRBV27 to TRBJ2-3, with TRBD2 identical over 12 bases. The V and J ends lost 6 bases and 2 bases, in that order; junction bases with no gene match: 3. The CDR3 is 15 amino acids. Germline V gene lookup returns CDR1 MNHEY and CDR2 SMNVEV (reference sequence). Written as DNA, the CDR3 is TGTGCCAGCAGAGGACTAGCGGGGAACACAGATACGCAGTATTTT. Protein product: CASRGLAGNTDTQYF.

This sequence joins TRBV2 and TRBJ2-7; D unclear. The CDR3 covers 13 residues. Per the germline V gene, CDR1 is SNHLY and CDR2 is FYNNEI. V gave up 10 bases and J gave up 0 bases, with 13 bases separating them. CDR3 protein: CATSRPSSYEQYF. The CDR3 DNA sequence: TGTGCCACCTCAAGGCCTAGCTCCTACGAGCAGTACTTC.